These 2 T cell receptor beta chains were sequenced from one sample in a study of cytomegalovirus exposure and HLA in healthy donors (dated by TCRdb to about 2017). Library preparation used the immunoSEQ multiplex PCR assay. A mixture of 60 forward primers for TCR Vbeta segments and 13 reverse primers for TCR Jbeta segments was used in the multiplex PCR. What TCRdb holds here is the immuneACCESS table cut down to in-frame rearrangements. Part of the clones is not present; checked against another copy, under half of the missing clones reflect an unresolved V gene, and the others are unexplained. The sample includes around 160,000 clones, with roughly 78% observed a single time. The ten largest make up 3% of the sample. Sequenced material: PBMCs. All receptors come from a man aged 35 to 55 in good health and CMV-seropositive.

This clone came up a few times. The V and J genes are TRBV29-1 and TRBJ2-5; maybe TRBD2 (6 bases). This CDR3 is 13 amino acids long. Trimming pared 8 bases from V and 4 bases from J, leaving 17 bases between. Germline V lookup: CDR1 SQVTM, CDR2 ANQGSEA. The CDR3 loop reads CSITPGVGETQYF. The CDR3 nucleotides are TGCAGCATCACCCCGGGGGTGGGAGAGACCCAGTACTTC.

This clone was seen a handful of times. The chain employs TRBV28 and TRBJ1-5; D gene uncertain. V dropped 3 bases and J dropped 5 bases, with 8 bases sitting between them. Germline-derived CDR1 and CDR2 are MDHEN and SYDVKM. This CDR3 is 13 amino acids long. The CDR3 region is CASSFLSDQPQHF. CDR3 sequence (DNA): TGTGCCAGCAGTTTTCTCAGCGATCAGCCCCAGCATTTT.